One sample yielded the 30 T cell receptor beta chains listed below, sequenced in a study of blood T cell repertoires in COVID-19. The assay was immunoSEQ multiplex PCR, and TCRdb's table has in-frame clones only and misses some. Here the sample spans 90,000 to 130,000 clones, approximately 86% being singletons. Material for sequencing was peripheral blood. The receptor source for this set is a man aged 35 to 55 with acute or convalescent COVID-19.

The chain is built from TRBV7-2 and TRBJ2-6; D gene ambiguous. Germline V gene sequence: CDR1 SGHTA, CDR2 FQGNSA. The CDR3 consists of 17 residues. Trimming took 1 base from V and 2 from J, leaving 12 bases between them. DNA of the CDR3: TGTGCCAGCAGCTTAGGGGCCCACGTGGCTGGGGCCAACGTCCTGACTTTC. Translating gives CASSLGAHVAGANVLTF. Looking up the rest from reference TRBV7-2 and TRBJ2-6 gives the full variable domain: GAGVSQSPSNKVTEKGKDVELRCDPISGHTALYWYRQSLGQGLEFLIYFQGNSAPDKSGLPSDRFSAERTGGSVSTLTIQRTQQEDSAVYLCASSLGAHVAGANVLTFGAGSRLTVL.

This sequence joins TRBV10-3 and TRBJ1-3; D is unresolved. The CDR3 runs 15 residues. Trimming removed 4 bases at V and 0 bases at J, with 10 bases between. Germline V gives CDR1 ENHRY, CDR2 SYGVKD. As DNA, the CDR3 is TGTGCCATCAGTGGAACAGCATTCTCTGGAAACACCATATATTTT. Protein product: CAISGTAFSGNTIYF.

As to this clone: The same CDR3 is also encoded by other DNA sequences in this sample. The V and J genes are TRBV6-5 and TRBJ1-1, with a weak D call TRBD1 (5 bases). Between the trimmed V and J ends, which lost 4 bases and 1 base, there was a span of 7 bases. The CDR3 loop spans 13 amino acids. Germline-derived CDR1 and CDR2 are MNHEY and SVGAGI. CDR3 nucleotide sequence: TGTGCCAGCAGTTTAGACAGGAACACTGAAGCTTTCTTT. This sequence encodes CASSLDRNTEAFF.

V and J are TRBV9 and TRBJ2-1, with 7 bases lining up with TRBD1. The CDR3 is 13 amino acids. V lost 2 bases and J lost 8; bases outside the gene matches: 4. Germline lookup yields CDR1 SGDLS and CDR2 YYNGEE. The CDR3: CASSVGTAHEQFF. The CDR3 bases are TGTGCCAGCAGCGTCGGGACAGCCCATGAGCAGTTCTTC. The variable domain in full, with the rest retrieved from reference TRBV9 and TRBJ2-1, is DSGVTQTPKHLITATGQRVTLRCSPRSGDLSVYWYQQSLDQGLQFLIQYYNGEERAKGNILERFSAQQFPDLHSELNLSSLELGDSALYFCASSVGTAHEQFFGPGTRLTVL.

V gene TRBV27 combines with J gene TRBJ2-5; D might be TRBD1 (6 bases). The CDR3 runs 17 residues. V was cut by 1 base and J by 4 bases, with 19 bases left in between. Germline-derived CDR1 and CDR2 are MNHEY and SMNVEV (reference sequence). CDR3 bases: TGTGCCAGCAGTTTATTGTGGCCAGGGGATTCGGGAGAGACCCAGTACTTC. This encodes CASSLLWPGDSGETQYF.

The table lists this clone with a count of one. The rearrangement links TRBV6-2 or TRBV6-3 to TRBJ1-1; D is unresolved. V lost 5 bases and J lost 0, with 13 bases in between. There are 15 residues in the CDR3. The germline gives CDR1 MNHEY, CDR2 SVGEGT. CDR3 sequence reads: CASSPTLPVNTEAFF. The CDR3 DNA follows: TGTGCCAGCAGTCCGACACTTCCGGTGAACACTGAAGCTTTCTTT.

The gene calls are TRBV28 and TRBJ2-5, with 10 bases aligning to TRBD2. The CDR3 is 16 residues long. The V segment lost 2 bases and the J segment 1 base; nucleotides outside the gene matches: 4. In germline, CDR1 is MDHEN, CDR2 SYDVKM. This chain's CDR3 is CASSLPSGGAQETQYF. DNA for the CDR3: TGTGCCAGCAGTTTACCCAGCGGGGGGGCCCAAGAGACCCAGTACTTC.

The chain has TRBV27 and TRBJ1-2, with TRBD1 matching over 7 bases. V lost 6 bases, J lost 3 bases, and 10 bases stayed unmatched. Germline V lookup: CDR1 MNHEY, CDR2 SMNVEV (reference sequence). The CDR3 is 15 residues long. CDR3 coding DNA: TGTGCCAGCAGAGAGGGGGCGGGTGTCTACTATGGCTACACCTTC. Translation: CASREGAGVYYGYTF.

The chain couples TRBV5-7 to TRBJ2-7, with 7 bases that match TRBD1. TRBV5-7 is sorted into the ORF group, with uncertain function. The CDR3 spans 14 residues. V shed 4 bases, J shed 4 bases, and the junction held 8 bases outside the gene matches. In DNA form, the CDR3 reads TGTGCCAGCAGCCTACACAGGGGCGGGTACGAGCAGTACTTC. This encodes CASSLHRGGYEQYF.

The chain recombines TRBV30 with TRBJ1-2; maybe TRBD1 (6 bases). V lost 2 bases to trimming and J lost 4 bases, with 17 bases between them. The germline gives CDR1 GTSNPN, CDR2 SVGIG (reference sequence). The CDR3 totals 15 residues. As DNA, the CDR3 is TGTGCCTGGAGTACCCCCACAGGGATGGGCTATGGCTACACCTTC. It encodes CAWSTPTGMGYGYTF. Drawing the rest from reference TRBV30 and TRBJ1-2, the complete variable domain is SQTIHQWPATLVQPVGSPLSLECTVEGTSNPNLYWYRQAAGRGLQLLFYSVGIGQISSEVPQNLSASRPQDRQFILSSKKLLLSDSGFYLCAWSTPTGMGYGYTFGSGTRLTVV.

The chain is built from TRBV6-5 and TRBJ1-1, with D maybe TRBD1 (6 bases). The CDR3 consists of 16 residues. V lost 0 bases and J 2 bases, leaving 13 bases between the germline ends. Per the germline V gene, CDR1 is MNHEY and CDR2 is SVGAGI. CDR3 amino acids: CASSYSFGGTNTEAFF. The DNA of the CDR3 is TGTGCCAGCAGTTACTCGTTCGGGGGGACAAACACTGAAGCTTTCTTT.

The V call is TRBV7-2, the J call TRBJ1-1, with a weak D call TRBD1 (5 bases). Germline assignment: CDR1 SGHTA and CDR2 FQGNSA. The V end lost 4 bases, the J end lost 8 bases, and 11 bases lay between the germline ends. CDR3 length equals 12 residues. CDR3 sequence (DNA): TGTGCCAGCAGCTCATGGGACTTCGAAGCTTTCTTT. Protein product: CASSSWDFEAFF.

The rearrangement joins TRBV29-1 to TRBJ2-2, with D perhaps matching TRBD2 (6 bases). The CDR3 contains 12 residues. Germline V lookup: CDR1 SQVTM, CDR2 ANQGSEA. V lost 1 base and J lost 6, with 6 bases in between. The CDR3 DNA sequence: TGCAGCGTTGAAGGGAGGGCCGGGGAGCTGTTTTTT. This codes for CSVEGRAGELFF.

This chain links TRBV6-5 with TRBJ1-5, with a possible D match to TRBD1 (6 bases). Trimming took off 7 bases at V and 1 base at J, with 14 bases between the two ends. In germline, CDR1 is MNHEY, CDR2 SVGAGI. The length of the CDR3 is 15 residues. The CDR3 region has the DNA TGTGCCAGCAAAGACGAGGGGGACAGCAATCAGCCCCAGCATTTT. Translating gives CASKDEGDSNQPQHF.

CDR3 nucleotide sequence: TGTGCCACCAGCTGGGACGGGGGGGCGAGATGGAATGAGCAGTTCTTC. It encodes CATSWDGGARWNEQFF. The V and J genes are TRBV15 and TRBJ2-1; 8 bases are shared with TRBD2. V was clipped by 5 bases and J by 7 bases; unmatched bases: 13. In germline, CDR1 is LNHNV, CDR2 YYDKDF (reference sequence). This CDR3 contains 16 residues.

In its sample, this clone was seen a few times. The chain combines TRBV7-2 with TRBJ2-7, with TRBD1 identical over 7 bases. With 2 bases clipped from V and 0 bases from J, the junction kept 4 bases outside the gene matches. This CDR3 is built from 15 residues. CDR1 is SGHTA and CDR2 is FQGNSA in the germline V gene. The CDR3 protein is CASSLRQGSSYEQYF. The CDR3 DNA reads as TGTGCCAGCAGCTTAAGACAGGGAAGCTCCTACGAGCAGTACTTC.

This chain connects TRBV5-1 to TRBJ2-4; perhaps TRBD2 as D (5 bases). Deletions cut 3 bases from V and 8 bases from J, with 21 bases between. CDR1 and CDR2 from the germline V gene are SGHRS and YFSETQ. This CDR3 has 16 residues. The CDR3 is CASSSSYAAAGDIQYF. The DNA of the CDR3 is TGCGCCAGCAGCTCAAGTTACGCGGCAGCCGGGGACATTCAGTACTTC.

The V call is TRBV30, the J call TRBJ2-5, with D possibly matching TRBD2 (6 bases). Per germline, CDR1 GTSNPN and CDR2 SVGIG (reference sequence). CDR3 length: 13 residues. The V and J ends lost 5 bases and 4 bases respectively, with 14 bases between them. CDR3 DNA sequence: TGTGCCTGGGGCCCGGACTATACAGAGACCCAGTACTTC. As protein: CAWGPDYTETQYF. The full variable domain, with the rest looked up from reference TRBV30 and TRBJ2-5, is SQTIHQWPATLVQPVGSPLSLECTVEGTSNPNLYWYRQAAGRGLQLLFYSVGIGQISSEVPQNLSASRPQDRQFILSSKKLLLSDSGFYLCAWGPDYTETQYFGPGTRLLVL.

DNA of the CDR3: TGCGCCAGCAGCTTGGGTACATCCACAGATACGCAGTATTTT. Its protein product is CASSLGTSTDTQYF. The chain employs TRBV5-1 and TRBJ2-3; no definite D call. The CDR3 has 14 amino acids. Germline V gene lookup returns CDR1 SGHRS and CDR2 YFSETQ. Trimming removed 0 bases at V and 2 bases at J, with 7 bases between.

As regards this clone: At one end the junction does not follow the germline gene, possibly because of a read error. The chain carries TRBV27 and TRBJ2-2; 7 positions agree with TRBD1. Germline V gene data show CDR1 as MNHEY and CDR2 as SMNVEV (reference sequence). There are 16 residues in the CDR3. The CDR3: CASGLEWTGNTGELFF. CDR3 sequence (DNA): TGTGCCAGCGGTTTGGAATGGACAGGGAACACCGGGGAGCTGTTTTTT.

The chain uses TRBV6-5 and TRBJ1-2, with 11 bases matching TRBD1. The V segment lost 5 bases and the J segment 5 bases; nucleotides outside the gene matches: 7. This CDR3 is built from 15 residues. Germline V gene sequence: CDR1 MNHEY, CDR2 SVGAGI. The chain's CDR3 is CASSPGTGGKYGYTF. As DNA, the CDR3 is TGTGCCAGCAGTCCCGGGACAGGGGGTAAATATGGCTACACCTTC.

The chain links TRBV7-6 to TRBJ1-5, with a tentative D call TRBD1 (6 bases). Germline CDR1 reads SGHVS; CDR2 reads FNYEAQ. There are 16 residues in the CDR3. Trimming pared 5 bases from V and 2 bases from J, leaving 16 bases between. The CDR3 reads CASSQQGLVRNQPQHF. DNA for the CDR3: TGTGCCAGCAGCCAACAGGGCTTGGTGCGCAATCAGCCCCAGCATTTT.

The rearrangement links TRBV6-5 to TRBJ2-5; 13 positions agree with TRBD2. The length of the CDR3 is 15 residues. Germline V gene data show CDR1 as MNHEY and CDR2 as SVGAGI. V was pared by 6 bases and J by 2 bases, with 3 bases of the junction left unmatched. DNA for the CDR3: TGTGCCAGCAGAGGACTAGCGGGGGTGCAAGAGACCCAGTACTTC. Translation gives CASRGLAGVQETQYF.

This rearrangement joins TRBV3-1 (or the pseudogene TRBV3-2) to TRBJ2-7; D not resolved. The CDR3 extends over 13 amino acids. The germline V and J ends were trimmed by 2 bases and 2 bases, with 7 bases remaining between them. Germline values: CDR1 LGHDT, CDR2 YNNKEL (reference sequence). Written as DNA, the CDR3 is TGTGCCAGCAGCCAATGGCAGGCCTACGAGCAGTACTTC. Its translation: CASSQWQAYEQYF.

The chain carries TRBV11-2 and TRBJ1-4; TRBD1 might be the D (5 bases). This CDR3 contains 15 residues. Trimming cost V 2 bases and J 7 bases, with 14 bases left between them. Germline values: CDR1 SGHAT, CDR2 FQNNGV. The chain's CDR3 is CASSLTRGEGEKLFF. In DNA, the CDR3 is TGTGCCAGCAGCTTAACAAGAGGGGAGGGTGAAAAACTGTTTTTT.

This sequence joins TRBV27 and TRBJ1-5; 7 bases match TRBD1. This CDR3 region has 14 residues. The V segment lost 6 bases and the J segment 5 bases; nucleotides outside the gene matches: 7. Germline V gives CDR1 MNHEY, CDR2 SMNVEV (reference sequence). CDR3 in DNA: TGTGCCAGCAGCCCGGACAGGTTGTATCAGCCCCAGCATTTT. The encoded protein is CASSPDRLYQPQHF.

This chain links TRBV19 with TRBJ1-1, with a possible D match to TRBD1 (6 bases). Trimming left V 10 bases short and J 0 bases short, with 12 bases between. CDR3 length equals 13 residues. CDR1 is LNHDA, CDR2 SQIVND, per germline (reference sequence). CDR3 residues: CATQGHLNTEAFF. CDR3 bases: TGTGCCACCCAGGGGCACTTGAACACTGAAGCTTTCTTT.

CDR3 coding DNA: TGTGCCAGCAGCGCCTCCAGGGGGCGCGGGGGCTACACCTTC. This translates into CASSASRGRGGYTF. This chain links TRBV27 with TRBJ1-2; 8 bases match TRBD1. This CDR3 region has 14 residues. The germline gives CDR1 MNHEY, CDR2 SMNVEV (reference sequence). The V segment lost 6 bases and the J segment 8 bases; nucleotides outside the gene matches: 11.

This clone has just one count. This chain connects TRBV7-6 to TRBJ2-7; TRBD2 agrees at 12 bases. V shed 0 bases, J shed 6 bases, and the junction held 9 bases outside the gene matches. The CDR3 runs 17 residues. Germline assignment: CDR1 SGHVS and CDR2 FNYEAQ. The CDR3 loop reads CASSLAHPGLAGSEQYF. In DNA form, the CDR3 reads TGTGCCAGCAGCTTAGCGCATCCGGGACTAGCGGGCTCCGAGCAGTACTTC.

The gene calls are TRBV12-5 and TRBJ1-1; perhaps TRBD1 as D (5 bases). The CDR3 has 17 residues. From germline, CDR1 is LGHNT and CDR2 FRNRAP. The germline V and J ends were trimmed by 0 bases and 1 base, with 15 bases remaining between them. The chain's CDR3 is CASGLVTGGWGNTEAFF. The CDR3 DNA follows: TGTGCTAGTGGTTTGGTAACGGGGGGATGGGGGAACACTGAAGCTTTCTTT.